This is a list of T cell receptor beta chains from one sample in a study of blood T cell repertoires in COVID-19. TCRdb keeps only in-frame clones here, not all; method: immunoSEQ multiplex PCR. The table lists some 500,000 clones, around 90% of them singletons, with 7.8% in the top ten. Sequences were obtained from peripheral blood. All receptors derive from a woman between 50 and 59 years old with COVID-19, enrolled during active disease. The CDR3 runs from the conserved cysteine through the conserved F or W. The order of the fields is D gene, V gene, clone size, J gene, CDR3 protein, CDR3 DNA. D genes are given only for firm matches. Where a row states a size, it is once, few, many or the class of an expanded clone; other rows omit it.

.,TRBV5-4,.,TRBJ1-1,CASSQTERGPGDTEAFF,TGTGCCAGCAGCCAGACGGAGCGGGGCCCTGGGGACACTGAAGCTTTCTTT
.,TRBV30,.,TRBJ1-1,CAWRDRFTTEAFF,TGTGCCTGGAGAGACAGGTTCACCACTGAAGCTTTCTTT
.,TRBV28,.,TRBJ2-7,CASSLPGRGSEQYF,TGTGCCAGCAGTTTACCCGGCCGAGGGAGCGAGCAGTACTTC
.,TRBV19,.,TRBJ2-4,CASSIVGGEGIQYF,TGTGCCAGTAGTATCGTAGGCGGCGAGGGCATTCAGTACTTC
.,TRBV28,.,TRBJ2-3,CASSENTDTQYF,TGTGCCAGCAGCGAGAACACAGATACGCAGTATTTT
.,TRBV9,.,TRBJ2-3,CASSVGVGLSTDTQYF,TGTGCCAGCAGCGTAGGAGTGGGACTGAGCACAGATACGCAGTATTTT
.,TRBV28,.,TRBJ2-3,CASSSMGTLDSDTQYF,TGTGCCAGCAGTTCCATGGGGACATTGGACTCAGATACGCAGTATTTT
.,TRBV24-1,.,TRBJ1-1,CATSDRVRFFF,TGTGCCACCAGTGATCGCGTACGGTTTTTCTTT
.,TRBV15,.,TRBJ1-5,CATSRGFLDYSNQPQHF,TGTGCCACCAGCCGGGGGTTTCTGGACTATAGCAATCAGCCCCAGCATTTT
.,TRBV6-5,.,TRBJ2-1,CASPGPGEQFF,TGTGCCAGCCCCGGACCGGGGGAGCAGTTCTTC
.,TRBV15,.,TRBJ2-3,CATRGTSTDTQYF,TGTGCCACCAGGGGGACTAGCACAGATACGCAGTATTTT
.,TRBV15,.,TRBJ2-5,CATSSPGQGGETQYF,TGTGCCACCAGCTCCCCGGGACAAGGTGGAGAGACCCAGTACTTC
.,TRBV5-1,.,TRBJ2-5,CASTLRGRETQYF,TGCGCCAGCACACTTAGGGGCCGAGAGACCCAGTACTTC
TRBD2,TRBV2,.,TRBJ2-1,CASSQLAGGPLGNEQFF,TGTGCCAGCAGTCAACTAGCGGGGGGGCCCCTAGGAAATGAGCAGTTCTTC
TRBD2,TRBV7-8,once,TRBJ2-1,CASSPREGRGNSYNEQFF,TGTGCCAGCAGCCCCCGAGAGGGGCGGGGGAACTCCTACAATGAGCAGTTCTTC
TRBD2,TRBV10-3,.,TRBJ2-3,CAISESQRGAITDTQYF,TGTGCCATCAGTGAGTCCCAGCGGGGGGCCATAACAGATACGCAGTATTTT
.,TRBV6-6,.,TRBJ2-3,CASTPRGDNTDTQYF,TGTGCCAGCACCCCCAGGGGGGACAACACAGATACGCAGTATTTT
TRBD2,TRBV9,.,TRBJ2-1,CASSPGRTSGEHNEQFF,TGTGCCAGCAGCCCCGGTCGGACTAGCGGGGAGCACAATGAGCAGTTCTTC
.,TRBV19,once,TRBJ1-5,CASSIGGVDNQPQHF,TGTGCCAGTAGTATCGGAGGGGTAGACAATCAGCCCCAGCATTTT
TRBD2,TRBV9,.,TRBJ2-7,CASSRSGGVEEQYF,TGTGCCAGCAGCCGCAGCGGGGGGGTGGAGGAGCAGTACTTC
TRBD1,TRBV10-3,.,TRBJ2-3,CAISGRDSISTDTQYF,TGTGCCATCAGTGGCCGGGACAGTATAAGCACAGATACGCAGTATTTT
TRBD2,TRBV4-2,.,TRBJ2-7,CASSQGGGNYEQYF,TGTGCCAGCAGCCAAGGCGGGGGGAATTACGAGCAGTACTTC
TRBD1,TRBV29-1,.,TRBJ1-2,CSDEGTGYGYTF,TGCAGCGATGAAGGGACAGGCTATGGCTACACCTTC
TRBD1,TRBV6-1,.,TRBJ1-2,CASSELEGADYGYTF,TGTGCCAGCAGTGAACTGGAGGGGGCGGACTATGGCTACACCTTC
TRBD1,TRBV5-6,.,TRBJ1-2,CASSLAPTGGPGGYTF,TGTGCCAGCAGCTTGGCACCCACAGGGGGCCCGGGCGGCTACACCTTC
.,TRBV11-2,.,TRBJ2-1,CASSISRSSYNEQFF,TGTGCCAGCAGCATTTCTAGGAGCTCCTACAATGAGCAGTTCTTC
TRBD2,TRBV5-8,.,TRBJ2-7,CASSLYPSGGNYEQYF,TGTGCCAGCAGCTTGTACCCTAGCGGGGGAAACTACGAGCAGTACTTC
TRBD2,TRBV19,.,TRBJ2-3,CASSIAMGSGGRTDTQYF,TGTGCCAGTAGTATAGCTATGGGTAGCGGGGGACGCACAGATACGCAGTATTTT
.,TRBV19,.,TRBJ2-3,CASSTLRGGLTDTQYF,TGTGCCAGTAGTACCCTCAGGGGAGGGCTCACAGATACGCAGTATTTT
TRBD1,TRBV2,.,TRBJ2-1,CASRPDRVEMEQFF,TGTGCCAGCAGACCGGACAGGGTTGAAATGGAGCAGTTCTTC
.,TRBV13,.,TRBJ2-1,CASSSRSAFSEQFF,TGTGCCAGCAGCTCCCGGAGCGCGTTTAGTGAGCAGTTCTTC
TRBD2,TRBV15,.,TRBJ2-1,CATSRGGGARNEQFF,TGTGCCACCAGCAGAGGCGGGGGGGCCCGTAATGAGCAGTTCTTC
TRBD1,TRBV19,.,TRBJ1-5,CASSFGQGNQPQHF,TGTGCCAGTAGTTTCGGACAGGGCAATCAGCCCCAGCATTTT